This T cell receptor (beta chain) was captured by sequencing in a study of T cell responses to AZD1222 COVID-19 vaccine. Findings of the study overall: Spike was spanned by vaccine-associated CD4 TCRs, which were dominant at 160-218 and 743-854. Donor demographics were predominantly white British with a female majority; clonal diversity may be underestimated. It was only after the peak T cell response that any repertoires were sampled.

Per the germline V gene, CDR1 is WNHNN and CDR2 is SYGVQD (reference sequence). This CDR3 is 15 amino acids long. V was trimmed by 2 bases and J by 2 bases, leaving 12 bases between them. Sequencing was performed with immunoSEQ multiplex PCR; in TCRdb, only in-frame clones are kept and a portion is missing. The sample lists more than 65,000 clones, roughly nine tenths occurring once. Note on this clone: Its target is not known.

This material consisted of peripheral blood, taken on day 0 of AZD1222 vaccination. The TCR sequence derives from an adult in good health. The chain links TRBV10-1 to TRBJ1-1, with TRBD1 as a possible D gene (5 bases). The CDR3 sequence is CASSEGQGGNTEAFF. CDR3 nucleotide sequence: TGCGCCAGCAGTGAGGGGCAGGGAGGTAACACTGAAGCTTTCTTT.